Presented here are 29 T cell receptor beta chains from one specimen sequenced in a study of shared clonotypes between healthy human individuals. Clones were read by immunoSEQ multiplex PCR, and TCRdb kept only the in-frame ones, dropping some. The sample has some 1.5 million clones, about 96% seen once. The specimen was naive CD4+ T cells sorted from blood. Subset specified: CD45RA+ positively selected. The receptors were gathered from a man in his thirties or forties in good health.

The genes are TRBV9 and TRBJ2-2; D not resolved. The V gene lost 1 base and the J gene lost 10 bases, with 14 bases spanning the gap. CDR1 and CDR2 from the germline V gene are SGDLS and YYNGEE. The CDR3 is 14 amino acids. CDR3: CASSVTPLGAELFF. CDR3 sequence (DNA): TGTGCCAGCAGCGTAACCCCTCTAGGTGCGGAGCTGTTTTTT.

CDR3 nucleotide sequence: TGCGCCAGCAGCCATGGACAGGGCGAGCAGTACTTC. Amino acid sequence: CASSHGQGEQYF. The V gene is TRBV4-3, the J gene TRBJ2-7; 8 bases are shared with TRBD1. The CDR3 covers 12 residues. V trimming: 3 bases; J trimming: 6 bases; junction bases outside the gene matches: 1. Looked up from germline, CDR1 is LGHNA and CDR2 is YSLEER.

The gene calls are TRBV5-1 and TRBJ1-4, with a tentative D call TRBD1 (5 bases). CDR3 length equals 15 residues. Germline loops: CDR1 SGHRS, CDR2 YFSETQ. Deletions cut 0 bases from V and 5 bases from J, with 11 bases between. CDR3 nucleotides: TGCGCCAGCAGCTTGGGTGCAGGGCAGAATGAAAAACTGTTTTTT. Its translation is CASSLGAGQNEKLFF.

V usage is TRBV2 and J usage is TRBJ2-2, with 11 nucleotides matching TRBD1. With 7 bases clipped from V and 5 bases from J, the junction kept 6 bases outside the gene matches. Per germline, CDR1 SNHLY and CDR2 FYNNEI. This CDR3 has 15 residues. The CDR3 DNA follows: TGTGCCAGCATTCTGGACAGGGGGCAAACCGGGGAGCTGTTTTTT. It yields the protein CASILDRGQTGELFF.

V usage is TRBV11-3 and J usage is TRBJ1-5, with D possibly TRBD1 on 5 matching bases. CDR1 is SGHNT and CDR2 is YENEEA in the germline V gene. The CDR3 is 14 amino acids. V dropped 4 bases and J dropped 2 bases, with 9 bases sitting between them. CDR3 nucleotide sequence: TGTGCCAGCAGCTCGTCAGGGCGCAATCAGCCCCAGCATTTT. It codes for CASSSSGRNQPQHF.

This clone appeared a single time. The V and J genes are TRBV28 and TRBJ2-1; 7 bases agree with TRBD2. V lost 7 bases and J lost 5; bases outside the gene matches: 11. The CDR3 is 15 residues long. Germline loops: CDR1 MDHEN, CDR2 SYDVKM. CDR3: CASTPGGRLNNEQFF. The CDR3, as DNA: TGTGCCAGCACCCCCGGGGGGAGGCTCAACAATGAGCAGTTCTTC. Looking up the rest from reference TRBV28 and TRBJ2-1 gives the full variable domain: DVKVTQSSRYLVKRTGEKVFLECVQDMDHENMFWYRQDPGLGLRLIYFSYDVKMKEKGDIPEGYSVSREKKERFSLILESASTNQTSMYLCASTPGGRLNNEQFFGPGTRLTVL.

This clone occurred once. The CDR3 region is CASRGEQYTGELFF. In nucleotides, the CDR3 is TGTGCCAGCAGAGGAGAACAGTACACCGGGGAGCTGTTTTTT. The V gene is TRBV7-3, the J gene TRBJ2-2, with D hard to call. Between the trimmed V and J ends, which lost 6 bases and 3 bases, there was a span of 11 bases. CDR3 length: 14 amino acids. Germline-derived CDR1 and CDR2 are SGHTA and FQGTGA.

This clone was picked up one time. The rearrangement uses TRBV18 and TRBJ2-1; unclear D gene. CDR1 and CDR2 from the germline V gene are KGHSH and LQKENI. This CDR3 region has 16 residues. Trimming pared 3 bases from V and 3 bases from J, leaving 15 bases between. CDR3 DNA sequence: TGTGCCAGCTCACCCGTTGCACCGGCCCTCTACAATGAGCAGTTCTTC. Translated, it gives CASSPVAPALYNEQFF. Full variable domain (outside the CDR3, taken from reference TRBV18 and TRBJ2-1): NAGVMQNPRHLVRRRGQEARLRCSPMKGHSHVYWYRQLPEEGLKFMVYLQKENIIDESGMPKERFSAEFPKEGPSILRIQQVVRGDSAAYFCASSPVAPALYNEQFFGPGTRLTVL.

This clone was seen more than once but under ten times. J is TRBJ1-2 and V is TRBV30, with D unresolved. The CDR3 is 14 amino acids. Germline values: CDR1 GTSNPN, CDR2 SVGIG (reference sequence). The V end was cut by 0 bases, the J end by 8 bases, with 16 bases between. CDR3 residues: CAWSVLGTLQGYTF. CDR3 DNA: TGTGCCTGGAGTGTACTGGGTACACTACAGGGCTACACCTTC. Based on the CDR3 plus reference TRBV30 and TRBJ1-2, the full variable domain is SQTIHQWPATLVQPVGSPLSLECTVEGTSNPNLYWYRQAAGRGLQLLFYSVGIGQISSEVPQNLSASRPQDRQFILSSKKLLLSDSGFYLCAWSVLGTLQGYTFGSGTRLTVV.

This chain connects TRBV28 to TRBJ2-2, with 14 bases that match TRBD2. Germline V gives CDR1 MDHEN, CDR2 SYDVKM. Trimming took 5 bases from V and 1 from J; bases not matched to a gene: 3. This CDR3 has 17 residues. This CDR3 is CASSTGTSGRNTGELFF. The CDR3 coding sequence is TGTGCCAGCAGTACCGGGACTAGCGGGAGGAACACCGGGGAGCTGTTTTTT. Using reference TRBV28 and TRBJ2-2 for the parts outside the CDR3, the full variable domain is DVKVTQSSRYLVKRTGEKVFLECVQDMDHENMFWYRQDPGLGLRLIYFSYDVKMKEKGDIPEGYSVSREKKERFSLILESASTNQTSMYLCASSTGTSGRNTGELFFGEGSRLTVL.

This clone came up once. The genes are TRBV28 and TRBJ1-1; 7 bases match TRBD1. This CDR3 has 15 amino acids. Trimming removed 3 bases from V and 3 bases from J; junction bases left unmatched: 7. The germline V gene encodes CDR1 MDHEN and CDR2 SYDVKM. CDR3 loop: CASSLIDREDTEAFF. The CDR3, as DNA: TGTGCCAGCAGTTTGATTGACAGGGAGGACACTGAAGCTTTCTTT.

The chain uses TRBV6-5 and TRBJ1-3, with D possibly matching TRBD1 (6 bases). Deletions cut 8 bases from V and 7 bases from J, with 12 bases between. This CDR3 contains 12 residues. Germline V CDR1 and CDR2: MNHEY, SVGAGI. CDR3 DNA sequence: TGTGCCAGCGGTACGAGGGGGAACACCATATATTTT. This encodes CASGTRGNTIYF.

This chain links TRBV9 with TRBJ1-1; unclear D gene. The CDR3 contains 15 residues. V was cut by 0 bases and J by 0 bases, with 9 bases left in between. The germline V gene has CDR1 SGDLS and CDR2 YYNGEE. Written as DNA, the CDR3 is TGTGCCAGCAGCGTAGGTAGGATAATGAACACTGAAGCTTTCTTT. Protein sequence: CASSVGRIMNTEAFF.

CDR3 DNA: TGCGCCAGCAGCGGAGGGACACCGAGCACAGATACGCAGTATTTT. Translated, it gives CASSGGTPSTDTQYF. The chain combines TRBV5-1 with TRBJ2-3; either TRBD1 or TRBD2 may fit D (6 bases each). The V and J ends lost 4 bases and 0 bases respectively, with 12 bases between them. Germline lookup yields CDR1 SGHRS and CDR2 YFSETQ. The CDR3 is 15 amino acids.

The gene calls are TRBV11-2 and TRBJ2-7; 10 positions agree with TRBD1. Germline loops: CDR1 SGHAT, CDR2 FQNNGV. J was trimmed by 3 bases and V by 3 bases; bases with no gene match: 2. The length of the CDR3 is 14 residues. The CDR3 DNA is TGTGCCAGCAGCTTGAGGGACAGGGGCTACGAGCAGTACTTC. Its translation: CASSLRDRGYEQYF.

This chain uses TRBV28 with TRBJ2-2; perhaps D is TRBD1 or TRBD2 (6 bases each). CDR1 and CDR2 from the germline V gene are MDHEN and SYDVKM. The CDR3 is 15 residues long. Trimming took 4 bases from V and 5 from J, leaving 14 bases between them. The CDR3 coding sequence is TGTGCCAGCAGTTGGGTCGGGGGCTTTACCGGGGAGCTGTTTTTT. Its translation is CASSWVGGFTGELFF.

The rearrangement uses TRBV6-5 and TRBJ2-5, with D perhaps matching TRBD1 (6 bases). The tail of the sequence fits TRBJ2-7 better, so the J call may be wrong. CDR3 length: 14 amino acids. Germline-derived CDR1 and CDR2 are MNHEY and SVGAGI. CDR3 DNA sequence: TGTGCCAGCAGTACCGCCGGACAGACCTACGAGCAGTACTTC. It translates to CASSTAGQTYEQYF.

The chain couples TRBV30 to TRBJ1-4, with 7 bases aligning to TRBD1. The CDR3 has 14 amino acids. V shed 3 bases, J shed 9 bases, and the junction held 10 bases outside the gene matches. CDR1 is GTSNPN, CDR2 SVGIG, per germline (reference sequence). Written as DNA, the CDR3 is TGTGCCTGGAGCCCACAGGGGATCGTTAAAAAACTGTTTTTT. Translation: CAWSPQGIVKKLFF.

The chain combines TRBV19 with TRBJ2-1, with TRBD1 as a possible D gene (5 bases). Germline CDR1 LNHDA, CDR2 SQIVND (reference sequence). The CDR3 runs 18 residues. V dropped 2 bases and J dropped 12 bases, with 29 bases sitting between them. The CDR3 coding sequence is TGTGCCAGTAGTATAATCGGTGTCGGATTGGGCCCGACCCAGGGGCAGTTCTTC. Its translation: CASSIIGVGLGPTQGQFF.

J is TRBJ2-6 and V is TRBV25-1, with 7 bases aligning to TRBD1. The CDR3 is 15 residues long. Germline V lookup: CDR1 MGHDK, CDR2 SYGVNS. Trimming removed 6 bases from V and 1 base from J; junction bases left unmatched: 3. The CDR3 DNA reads TGTGCCAGCAGAACGACAGGGTCTGGGGCCAACGTCCTGACTTTC. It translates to CASRTTGSGANVLTF.

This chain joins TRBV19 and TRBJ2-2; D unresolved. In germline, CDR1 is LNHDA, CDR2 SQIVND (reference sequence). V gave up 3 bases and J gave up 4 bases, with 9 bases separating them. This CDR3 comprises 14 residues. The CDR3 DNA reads TGTGCCAGTAGTATTGCGGTTCGCACCGGGGAGCTGTTTTTT. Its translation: CASSIAVRTGELFF.

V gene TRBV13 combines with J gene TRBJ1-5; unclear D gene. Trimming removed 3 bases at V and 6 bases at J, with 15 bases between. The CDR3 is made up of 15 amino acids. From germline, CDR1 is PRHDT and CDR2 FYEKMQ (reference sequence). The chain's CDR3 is CASSLGSRGSQPQHF. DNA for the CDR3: TGTGCCAGCAGCTTGGGTTCCCGGGGAAGTCAGCCCCAGCATTTT.

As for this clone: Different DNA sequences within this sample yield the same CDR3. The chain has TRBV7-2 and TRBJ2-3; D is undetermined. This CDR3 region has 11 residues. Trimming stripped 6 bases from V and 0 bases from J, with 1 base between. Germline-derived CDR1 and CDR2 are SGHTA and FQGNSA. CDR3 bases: TGTGCCAGCAGTAGCACAGATACGCAGTATTTT. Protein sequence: CASSSTDTQYF.

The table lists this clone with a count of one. This CDR3 is CASSQTFSGAYNEQFF. The CDR3 coding sequence is TGTGCCAGCAGCCAAACGTTTAGCGGGGCCTACAATGAGCAGTTCTTC. The chain is built from TRBV4-2 and TRBJ2-1; the match to TRBD2 covers 8 bases. In germline, CDR1 is LGHNA, CDR2 YNFKEQ. The CDR3 is 16 residues long. V lost 2 bases and J lost 2; bases outside the gene matches: 5.

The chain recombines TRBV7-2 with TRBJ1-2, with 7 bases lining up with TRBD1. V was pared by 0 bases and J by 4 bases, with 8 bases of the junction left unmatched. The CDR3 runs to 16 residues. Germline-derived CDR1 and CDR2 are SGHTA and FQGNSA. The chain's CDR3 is CASSLAFDRVAYGYTF. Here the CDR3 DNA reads TGTGCCAGCAGCTTAGCGTTCGACAGGGTTGCCTATGGCTACACCTTC.

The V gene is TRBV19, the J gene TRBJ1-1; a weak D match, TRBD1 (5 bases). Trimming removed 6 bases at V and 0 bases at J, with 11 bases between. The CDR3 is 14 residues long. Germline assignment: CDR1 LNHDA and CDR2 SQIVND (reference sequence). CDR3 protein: CASRGDRVNTEAFF. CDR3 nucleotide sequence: TGTGCCAGTAGGGGGGATAGAGTGAACACTGAAGCTTTCTTT.

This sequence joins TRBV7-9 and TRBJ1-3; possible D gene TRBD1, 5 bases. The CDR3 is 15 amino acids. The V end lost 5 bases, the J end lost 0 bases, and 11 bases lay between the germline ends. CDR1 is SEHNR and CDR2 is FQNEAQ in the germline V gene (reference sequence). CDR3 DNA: TGTGCCAGCAGCCCTGGGGGGGACTCTGGAAACACCATATATTTT. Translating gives CASSPGGDSGNTIYF.

In nucleotides, the CDR3 is TGTGCCAGCAGTGTTCGGCTAGGTCTCAGAGGGAACACTGAAGCTTTCTTT. Its translation is CASSVRLGLRGNTEAFF. The gene calls are TRBV25-1 and TRBJ1-1; no clear D gene. The CDR3 runs to 17 residues. V dropped 4 bases and J dropped 1 base, with 19 bases sitting between them. CDR1 and CDR2 from the germline V gene are MGHDK and SYGVNS.

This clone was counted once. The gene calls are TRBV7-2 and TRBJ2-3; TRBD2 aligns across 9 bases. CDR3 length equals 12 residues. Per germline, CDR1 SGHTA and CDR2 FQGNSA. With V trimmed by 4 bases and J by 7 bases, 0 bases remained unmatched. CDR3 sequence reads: CASSSSGNTQYF. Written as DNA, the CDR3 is TGTGCCAGCAGCTCTAGCGGGAATACGCAGTATTTT.